This T cell receptor (beta chain) derives from a study of CD8+ T cells in alopecia areata. Study observations and caveats: Between patients, shared TCR sequences were less clear than in mice. This was possibly due in part to HLA diversity in the patient population. Sequencing of scalp samples also includes resident alphabeta T cells from normal skin. Elevated clonality characterized lesional scalp relative to normal scalp, particularly in alopecia totalis/universalis.

RNA extraction was followed by reverse transcription into cDNA, which acted as the sequencing template. Sequencing used immunoSEQ multiplex PCR; TCRdb keeps in-frame clones, though not all of them. This table holds some 110,000 clones, more than 30% found once. Patients with alopecia areata provided lesional scalp punch biopsies as well as peripheral blood. With regard to this clone: Its antigen is not identified.

Germline CDR1 and CDR2: GTSNPN and SVGIG (reference sequence). The junction had 14 bases not matched to a gene; V was cut back by 3 bases and J by 9 bases. The CDR3 sequence is 14 residues long. The TCR was taken from a human donor with alopecia areata. The gene calls are TRBV30 and TRBJ2-7; 7 bases fit TRBD2. The specimen sequenced was CD4+ T cells sorted from blood. The CDR3 is CAWRVRGGPSPQYF. CDR3 sequence (DNA): TGTGCCTGGAGGGTTCGGGGAGGGCCCTCTCCGCAGTACTTC.